These 12 T cell receptor beta chains share one sample of origin, sequenced in a study of radiation and T cells in renal cell carcinoma. The data were produced by immunoSEQ multiplex PCR, yet TCRdb's version contains in-frame clones alone and is incomplete. The data contain around 100,000 clones, 75% to 85% of them singletons. Time point indicated: blood 4 weeks post-SBRT, at nephrectomy. Regarding treatment: 15 Gy SBRT to primary tumor, nephrectomy 4 weeks later. Material: blood, obtained from a patient whose treatment included radiotherapy and nephrectomy. The source is a man aged 55-75 years with renal cell carcinoma.

The chain employs TRBV15 and TRBJ2-3; 7 bases fit TRBD2. The CDR3 has 19 residues. Trimming took 0 bases from V and 1 from J; bases not matched to a gene: 13. In germline, CDR1 is LNHNV, CDR2 YYDKDF (reference sequence). The CDR3 sequence is CATSRDRAGVIGGTDTQYF. Written as DNA, the CDR3 is TGTGCCACCAGCAGAGATCGCGCGGGAGTGATCGGGGGCACAGATACGCAGTATTTT.

This clone was observed once. The chain is built from TRBV19 and TRBJ2-3; perhaps TRBD1 as D (6 bases). Trimming removed 1 base from V and 4 bases from J, with 9 bases in between. Germline V gene lookup returns CDR1 LNHDA and CDR2 SQIVND (reference sequence). This CDR3 has 14 amino acids. Written as DNA, the CDR3 is TGTGCCAGTAGTATAGCACAGGGACCAGATACGCAGTATTTT. Translated: CASSIAQGPDTQYF.

CDR3 residues: CASSPPTGGTGELFF. The CDR3 DNA sequence: TGTGCCAGCTCACCACCTACAGGAGGGACCGGGGAGCTGTTTTTT. The chain links TRBV18 to TRBJ2-2; D is perhaps TRBD2 (6 bases). Germline CDR1 and CDR2: KGHSH and LQKENI. The CDR3 has 15 amino acids. Trimming pared 0 bases from V and 5 bases from J, leaving 10 bases between.

The rearrangement uses TRBV6-6 and TRBJ1-4; a weak D match, TRBD1 (5 bases). CDR1 is MNHNY, CDR2 SVGAGI, per germline (reference sequence). V was shortened by 4 bases and J by 8 bases, with 14 bases between the two germline ends. This CDR3 is 14 amino acids long. The CDR3 DNA follows: TGTGCCAGCAGTTTCGCGGGTGGGGGGGAAAAACTGTTTTTT. This gives the protein CASSFAGGGEKLFF.

The chain recombines TRBV18 with TRBJ1-2; perhaps TRBD1 as D (5 bases). Germline V gives CDR1 KGHSH, CDR2 LQKENI. The V and J ends lost 0 bases and 0 bases respectively, with 8 bases between them. This CDR3 is built from 15 residues. As DNA, the CDR3 is TGTGCCAGCTCACCACCGACAGCAGCTAACTATGGCTACACCTTC. It translates to CASSPPTAANYGYTF. The whole variable domain, remainder taken from reference TRBV18 and TRBJ1-2, is NAGVMQNPRHLVRRRGQEARLRCSPMKGHSHVYWYRQLPEEGLKFMVYLQKENIIDESGMPKERFSAEFPKEGPSILRIQQVVRGDSAAYFCASSPPTAANYGYTFGSGTRLTVV.

This chain joins TRBV29-1 and TRBJ2-7; 10 positions agree with TRBD1. This CDR3 spans 13 amino acids. From germline, CDR1 is SQVTM and CDR2 ANQGSEA. Trimming took 7 bases from V and 3 from J; bases not matched to a gene: 6. CDR3 sequence: CSASGTGDYEQYF. The CDR3 DNA is TGCAGCGCCTCCGGGACAGGGGACTACGAGCAGTACTTC.

V is TRBV28 and J is TRBJ2-7, with TRBD2 as a possible D gene (5 bases). Trimming left V 8 bases short and J 1 base short, with 9 bases between. Germline CDR1 MDHEN, CDR2 SYDVKM. The CDR3 sequence is 12 residues long. CDR3 residues: CASEGLSYEQYF. The CDR3 DNA reads TGTGCCAGCGAAGGACTTTCCTACGAGCAGTACTTC.

The count of this clone is one. J is TRBJ2-5 and V is TRBV5-1, with 7 bases identical to TRBD2. CDR1 SGHRS and CDR2 YFSETQ come from the germline V gene. Trimming cost V 1 base and J 4 bases; bases outside gene matches: 4. The CDR3 has 14 residues. CDR3 coding DNA: TGCGCCAGCAGCTTGACGGGAGGTCCAGAGACCCAGTACTTC. It is translated as CASSLTGGPETQYF.

This clone was counted ten times or more. The chain is built from TRBV6-5 and TRBJ2-7; 10 bases agree with TRBD1. With V trimmed by 2 bases and J by 5 bases, 6 bases remained unmatched. The CDR3 extends over 15 amino acids. Germline lookup yields CDR1 MNHEY and CDR2 SVGAGI. The chain's CDR3 is CASSYDDRGLNEQYF. DNA of the CDR3: TGTGCCAGCAGTTACGACGACAGGGGGCTCAACGAGCAGTACTTC.

This clone was seen once. The rearrangement links TRBV5-1 to TRBJ1-2, with TRBD1 identical over 8 bases. Germline-derived CDR1 and CDR2 are SGHRS and YFSETQ. This CDR3 has 17 amino acids. Unmatched junction bases numbered 11, after V lost 2 bases and J lost 2 bases. In DNA, the CDR3 is TGCGCCAGCAGCTTTAACAGTGAGTGGGACAGGAACTATGGCTACACCTTC. Its translation is CASSFNSEWDRNYGYTF.

The chain couples TRBV4-2 to TRBJ2-3, with unresolved D. Germline-derived CDR1 and CDR2 are LGHNA and YNFKEQ. The ends were cut back, 2 bases at V and 4 bases at J, with 7 bases in the middle. This CDR3 comprises 13 residues. The CDR3 loop is CASSQRIADTQYF. As DNA, the CDR3 is TGTGCCAGCAGCCAACGGATAGCAGATACGCAGTATTTT.

The chain uses TRBV5-1 and TRBJ2-3; D uncertain. Germline V CDR1 and CDR2: SGHRS, YFSETQ. V was clipped by 4 bases and J by 2 bases, with 2 bases between them. There are 11 residues in the CDR3. CDR3: CASSDTDTQYF. DNA for the CDR3: TGCGCCAGCAGCGACACAGATACGCAGTATTTT.